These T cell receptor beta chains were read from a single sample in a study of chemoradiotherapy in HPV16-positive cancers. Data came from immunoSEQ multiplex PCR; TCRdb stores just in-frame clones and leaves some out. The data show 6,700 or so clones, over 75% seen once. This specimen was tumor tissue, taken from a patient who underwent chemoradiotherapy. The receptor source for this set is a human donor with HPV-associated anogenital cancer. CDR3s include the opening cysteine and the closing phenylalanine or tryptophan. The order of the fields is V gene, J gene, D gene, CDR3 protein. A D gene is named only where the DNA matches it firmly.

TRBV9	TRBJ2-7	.	CASSVGTGKHEQYF
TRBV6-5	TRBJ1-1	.	CASKRVLSNTEAFF
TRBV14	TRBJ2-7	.	CASSQTRNYEQYF
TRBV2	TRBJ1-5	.	CASSEARVAIRRPQHF
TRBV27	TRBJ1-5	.	CASSWQGGRNGQPQHF
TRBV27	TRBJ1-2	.	CASSLHAKGSYTF
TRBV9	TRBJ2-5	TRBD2	CASSVTSLAGQETQYF
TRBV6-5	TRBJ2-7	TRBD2	CASHRAGRSYEQYF
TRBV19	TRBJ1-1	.	CASSLGGGTEAFF
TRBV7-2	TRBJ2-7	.	CASNPPSRYEQYF
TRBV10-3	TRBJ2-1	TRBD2	CAISEKEAGGWNEQFF
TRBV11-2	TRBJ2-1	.	CASSLLLGDQFF
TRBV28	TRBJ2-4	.	CASSLVTAPKNIQYF
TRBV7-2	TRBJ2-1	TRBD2	CASSLSSGSHNEQFF
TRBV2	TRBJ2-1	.	CASRDGIYNEQFF
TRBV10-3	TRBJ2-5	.	CAISARGQGETQYF
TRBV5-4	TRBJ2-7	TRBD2	CASSLGLAGASEQYF
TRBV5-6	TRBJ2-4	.	CASSFMTALAKNIQYF
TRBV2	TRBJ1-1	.	CASILDKTEAFF
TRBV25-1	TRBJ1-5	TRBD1	CASMDRGRNQPQHF
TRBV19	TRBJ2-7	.	CASSIDNYEQYF
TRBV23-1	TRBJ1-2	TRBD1	CASSQWRDRGPNGYTF
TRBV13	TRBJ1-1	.	CASSLPGPKYTEAFF
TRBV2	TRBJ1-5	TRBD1	CASSQGVTGYGMNQPQHF
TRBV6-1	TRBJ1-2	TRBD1	CASSEAARGYGYTF
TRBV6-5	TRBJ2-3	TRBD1	CASSLRQGGTDTQYF
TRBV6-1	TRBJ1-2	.	CASIGRDYGYTF
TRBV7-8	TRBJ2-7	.	CASSDWRDGAYEQYF
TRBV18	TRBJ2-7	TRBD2	CASSPFGAGAREQYF
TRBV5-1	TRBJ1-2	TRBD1	CASSWKGAANYGYTF
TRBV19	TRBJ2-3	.	CASSVWVRTDTQYF
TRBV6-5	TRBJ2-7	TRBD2	CASIQSGGTYEQYF
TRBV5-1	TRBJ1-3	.	CASSLEGVGNTIYF
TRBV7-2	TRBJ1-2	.	CASSRQRDLGYGYTF
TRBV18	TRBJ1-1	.	CASSPLGGTEAFF
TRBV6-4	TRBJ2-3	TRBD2	CASSPLAGYTDTQYF
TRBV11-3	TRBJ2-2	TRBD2	CASSKREGGTGELFF
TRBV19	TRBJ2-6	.	CASSIVEGSGANVLTF
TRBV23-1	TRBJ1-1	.	CASSIRTRENTEAFF
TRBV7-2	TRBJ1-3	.	CASSLESGPSGNTIYF
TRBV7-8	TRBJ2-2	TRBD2	CASSPRLAGGRNTGELFF